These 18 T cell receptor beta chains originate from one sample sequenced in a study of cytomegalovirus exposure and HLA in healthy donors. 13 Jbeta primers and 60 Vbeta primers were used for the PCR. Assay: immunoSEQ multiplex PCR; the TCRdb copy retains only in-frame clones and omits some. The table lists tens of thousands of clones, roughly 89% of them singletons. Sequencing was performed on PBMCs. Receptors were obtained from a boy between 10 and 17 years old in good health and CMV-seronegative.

CDR3 region: CASSLHGANQPQHF. In DNA form, the CDR3 reads TGTGCCAGCAGCTTACACGGTGCCAATCAGCCCCAGCATTTT. The V call is TRBV11-2, the J call TRBJ1-5; D is unresolved. Germline assignment: CDR1 SGHAT and CDR2 FQNNGV. The CDR3 has 14 amino acids. The V gene lost 2 bases and the J gene lost 3 bases, with 8 bases spanning the gap.

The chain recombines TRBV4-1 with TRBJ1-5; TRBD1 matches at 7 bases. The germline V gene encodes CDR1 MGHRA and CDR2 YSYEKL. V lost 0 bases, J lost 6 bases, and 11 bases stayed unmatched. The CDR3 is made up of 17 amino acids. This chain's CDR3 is CASSQDGTGVLGQPQHF. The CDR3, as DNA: TGCGCCAGCAGCCAAGATGGTACAGGGGTCTTAGGTCAGCCCCAGCATTTT.

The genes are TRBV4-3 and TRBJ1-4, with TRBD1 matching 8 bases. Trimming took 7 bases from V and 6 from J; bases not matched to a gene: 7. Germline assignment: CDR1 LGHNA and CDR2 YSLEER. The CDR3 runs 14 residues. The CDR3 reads CASTRDRGYEKLFF. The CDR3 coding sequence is TGCGCCAGCACCCGAGACAGGGGTTATGAAAAACTGTTTTTT.

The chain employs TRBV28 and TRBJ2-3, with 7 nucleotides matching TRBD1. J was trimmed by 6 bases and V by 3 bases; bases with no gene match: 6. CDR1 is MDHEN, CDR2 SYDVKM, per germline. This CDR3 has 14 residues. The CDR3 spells CASSFSGTADTQYF. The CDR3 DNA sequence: TGTGCCAGCAGTTTCTCGGGGACAGCGGATACGCAGTATTTT. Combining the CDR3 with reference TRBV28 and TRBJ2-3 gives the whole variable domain DVKVTQSSRYLVKRTGEKVFLECVQDMDHENMFWYRQDPGLGLRLIYFSYDVKMKEKGDIPEGYSVSREKKERFSLILESASTNQTSMYLCASSFSGTADTQYFGPGTRLTVL.

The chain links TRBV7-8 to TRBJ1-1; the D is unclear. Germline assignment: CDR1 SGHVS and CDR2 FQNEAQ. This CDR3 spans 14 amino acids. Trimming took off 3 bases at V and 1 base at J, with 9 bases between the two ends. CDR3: CASSFQSSNTEAFF. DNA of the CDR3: TGTGCCAGCAGCTTCCAGTCTTCGAACACTGAAGCTTTCTTT.

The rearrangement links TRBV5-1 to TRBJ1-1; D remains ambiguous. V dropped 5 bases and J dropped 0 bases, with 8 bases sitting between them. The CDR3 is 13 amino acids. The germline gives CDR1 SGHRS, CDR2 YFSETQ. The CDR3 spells CASRRGVNTEAFF. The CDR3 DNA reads TGCGCCAGCAGGCGGGGTGTGAACACTGAAGCTTTCTTT.

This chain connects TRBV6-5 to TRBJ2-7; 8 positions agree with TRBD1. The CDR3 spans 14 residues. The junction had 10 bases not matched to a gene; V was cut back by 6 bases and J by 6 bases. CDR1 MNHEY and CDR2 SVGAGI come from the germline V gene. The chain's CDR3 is CASREDRERLEQYF. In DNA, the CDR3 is TGTGCCAGCAGGGAGGACAGGGAACGGCTCGAGCAGTACTTC.

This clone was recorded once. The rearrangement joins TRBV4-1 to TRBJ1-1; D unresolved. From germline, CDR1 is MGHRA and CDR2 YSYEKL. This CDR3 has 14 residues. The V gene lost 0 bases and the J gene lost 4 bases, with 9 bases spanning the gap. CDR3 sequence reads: CASSQEDAGTEAFF. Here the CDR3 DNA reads TGCGCCAGCAGCCAAGAGGACGCGGGCACTGAAGCTTTCTTT.

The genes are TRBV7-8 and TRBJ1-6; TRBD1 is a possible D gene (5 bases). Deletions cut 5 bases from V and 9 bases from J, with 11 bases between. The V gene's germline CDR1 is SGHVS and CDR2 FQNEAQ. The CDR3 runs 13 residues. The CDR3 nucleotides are TGTGCCAGCAGCGGCTACAGGAGTTCACCCCTCCACTTT. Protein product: CASSGYRSSPLHF.

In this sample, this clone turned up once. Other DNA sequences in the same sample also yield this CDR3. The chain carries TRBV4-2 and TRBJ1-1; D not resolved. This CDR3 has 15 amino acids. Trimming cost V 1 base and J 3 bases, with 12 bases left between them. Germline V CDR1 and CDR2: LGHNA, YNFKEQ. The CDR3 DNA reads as TGTGCCAGCAGCCAAGGGGCAGGATGGGACACTGAAGCTTTCTTT. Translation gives CASSQGAGWDTEAFF.

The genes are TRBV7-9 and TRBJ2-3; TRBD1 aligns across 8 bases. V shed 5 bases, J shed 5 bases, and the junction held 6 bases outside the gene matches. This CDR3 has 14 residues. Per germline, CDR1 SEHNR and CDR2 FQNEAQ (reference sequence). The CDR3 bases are TGTGCCAGCAGCCCGGACAGGGTTGGAGATACGCAGTATTTT. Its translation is CASSPDRVGDTQYF.

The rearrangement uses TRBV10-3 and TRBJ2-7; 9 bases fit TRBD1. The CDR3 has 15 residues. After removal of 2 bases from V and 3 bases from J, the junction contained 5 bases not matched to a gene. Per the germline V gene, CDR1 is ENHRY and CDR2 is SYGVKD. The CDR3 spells CAISEGGQGNYEQYF. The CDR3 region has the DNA TGTGCCATCAGTGAGGGAGGACAGGGGAACTACGAGCAGTACTTC.

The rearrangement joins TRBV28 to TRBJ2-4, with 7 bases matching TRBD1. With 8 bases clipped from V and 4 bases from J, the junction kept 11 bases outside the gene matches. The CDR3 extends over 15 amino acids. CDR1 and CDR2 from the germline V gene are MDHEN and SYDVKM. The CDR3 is CASAQPDRVKNIQYF. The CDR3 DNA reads TGTGCCAGCGCCCAACCCGACAGGGTAAAAAACATTCAGTACTTC.

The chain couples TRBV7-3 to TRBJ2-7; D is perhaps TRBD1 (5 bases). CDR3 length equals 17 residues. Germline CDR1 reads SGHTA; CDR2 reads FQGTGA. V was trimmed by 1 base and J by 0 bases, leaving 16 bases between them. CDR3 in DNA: TGTGCCAGCAGCTTAAATGGTCCAGGGAATCCCTCCTACGAGCAGTACTTC. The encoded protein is CASSLNGPGNPSYEQYF.

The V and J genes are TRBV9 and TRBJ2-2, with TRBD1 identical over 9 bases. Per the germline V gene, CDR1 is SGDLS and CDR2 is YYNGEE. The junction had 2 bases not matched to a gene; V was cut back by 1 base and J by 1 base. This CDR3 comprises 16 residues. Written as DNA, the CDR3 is TGTGCCAGCAGCGTAATGGGACAGGGGAACACCGGGGAGCTGTTTTTT. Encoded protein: CASSVMGQGNTGELFF.

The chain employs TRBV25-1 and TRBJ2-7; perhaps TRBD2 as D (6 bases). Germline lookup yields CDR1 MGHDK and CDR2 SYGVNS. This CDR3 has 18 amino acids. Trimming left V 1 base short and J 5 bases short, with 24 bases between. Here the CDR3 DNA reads TGTGCCAGCAGTGAATTGAGGGTGGAGGGAACCCAAGGGCACGAGCAGTACTTC. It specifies CASSELRVEGTQGHEQYF.

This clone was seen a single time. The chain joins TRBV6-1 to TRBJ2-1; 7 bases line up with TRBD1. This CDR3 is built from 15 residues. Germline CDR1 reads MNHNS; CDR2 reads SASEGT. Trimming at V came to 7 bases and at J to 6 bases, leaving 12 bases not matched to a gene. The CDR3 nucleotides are TGTGCCAGCAAAAGGGGGCGCGAGTATAGCAATGAGCAGTTCTTC. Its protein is CASKRGREYSNEQFF.

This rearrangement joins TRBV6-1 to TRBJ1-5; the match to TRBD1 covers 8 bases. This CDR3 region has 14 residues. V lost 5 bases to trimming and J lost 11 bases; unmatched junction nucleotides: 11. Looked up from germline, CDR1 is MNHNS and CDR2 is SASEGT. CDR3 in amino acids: CASSSDRAVRAQHF. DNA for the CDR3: TGTGCCAGCAGTTCGGACAGGGCCGTTCGGGCCCAGCATTTT.